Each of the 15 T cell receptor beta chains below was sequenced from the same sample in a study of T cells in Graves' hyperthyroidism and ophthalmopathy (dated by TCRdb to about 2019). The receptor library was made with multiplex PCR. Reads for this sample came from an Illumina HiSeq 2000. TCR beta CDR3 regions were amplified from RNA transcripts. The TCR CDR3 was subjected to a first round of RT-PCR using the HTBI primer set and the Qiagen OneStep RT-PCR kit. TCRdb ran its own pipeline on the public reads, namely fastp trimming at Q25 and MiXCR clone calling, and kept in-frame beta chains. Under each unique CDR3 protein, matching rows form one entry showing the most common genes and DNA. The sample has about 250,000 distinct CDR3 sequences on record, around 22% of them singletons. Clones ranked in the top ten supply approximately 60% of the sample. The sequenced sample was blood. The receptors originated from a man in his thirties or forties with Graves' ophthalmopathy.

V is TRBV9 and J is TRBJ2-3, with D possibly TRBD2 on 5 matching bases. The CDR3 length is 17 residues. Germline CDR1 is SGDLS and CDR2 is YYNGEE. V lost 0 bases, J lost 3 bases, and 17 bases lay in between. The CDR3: CASSVVPGGGSTDTQYF. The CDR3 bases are TGTGCCAGCAGCGTAGTTCCAGGAGGAGGAAGTACAGATACGCAGTATTTT.

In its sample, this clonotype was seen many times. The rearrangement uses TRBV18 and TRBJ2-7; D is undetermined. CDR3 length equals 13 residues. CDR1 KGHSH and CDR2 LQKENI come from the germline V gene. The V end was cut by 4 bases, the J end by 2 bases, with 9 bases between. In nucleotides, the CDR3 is TGTGCCAGCTCACTGCGGCAGACCTACGAGCAGTACTTC. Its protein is CASSLRQTYEQYF.

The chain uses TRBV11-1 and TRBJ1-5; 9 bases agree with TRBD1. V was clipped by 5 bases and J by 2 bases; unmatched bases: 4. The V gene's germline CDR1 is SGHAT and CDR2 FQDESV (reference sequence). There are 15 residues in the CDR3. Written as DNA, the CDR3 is TGTGCCAGCAGCCGGGACAGGGTAGGCAATCAGCCCCAGCATTTT. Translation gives CASSRDRVGNQPQHF.

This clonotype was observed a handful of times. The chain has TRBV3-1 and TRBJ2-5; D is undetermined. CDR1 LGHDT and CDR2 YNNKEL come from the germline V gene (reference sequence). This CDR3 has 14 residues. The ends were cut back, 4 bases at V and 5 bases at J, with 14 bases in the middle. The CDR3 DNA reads TGTGCCAGCAGCCTTTTTTCCGCCGGGGAGACCCAGTACTTC. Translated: CASSLFSAGETQYF.

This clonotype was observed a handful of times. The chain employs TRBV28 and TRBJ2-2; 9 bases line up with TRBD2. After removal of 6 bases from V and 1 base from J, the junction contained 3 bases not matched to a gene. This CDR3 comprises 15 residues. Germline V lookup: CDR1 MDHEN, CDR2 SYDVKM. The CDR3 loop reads CASRTSGQNTGELFF. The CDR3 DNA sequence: TGTGCCAGCAGGACTAGCGGCCAGAACACCGGGGAGCTGTTTTTT.

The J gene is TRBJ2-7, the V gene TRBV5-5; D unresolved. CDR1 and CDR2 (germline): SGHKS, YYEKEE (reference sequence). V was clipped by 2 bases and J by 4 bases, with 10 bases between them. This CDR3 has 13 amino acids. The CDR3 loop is CASSFLPQYEQYF. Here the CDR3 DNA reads TGTGCCAGCAGCTTCCTGCCCCAATACGAGCAGTACTTC.

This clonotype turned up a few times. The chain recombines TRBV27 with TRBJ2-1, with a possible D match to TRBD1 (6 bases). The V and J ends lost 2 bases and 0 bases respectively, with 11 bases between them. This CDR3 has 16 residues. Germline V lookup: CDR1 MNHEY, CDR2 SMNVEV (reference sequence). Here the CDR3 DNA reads TGTGCCAGCAGTTTAACGCCAGGGGCCTCCTACAATGAGCAGTTCTTC. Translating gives CASSLTPGASYNEQFF.

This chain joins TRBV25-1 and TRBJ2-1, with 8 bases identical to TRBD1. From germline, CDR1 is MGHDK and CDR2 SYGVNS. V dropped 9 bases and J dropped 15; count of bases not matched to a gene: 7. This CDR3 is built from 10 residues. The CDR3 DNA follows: TGTGCCAGTTTAGGGGACAGGTGGTTCTTC. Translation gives CASLGDRWFF.

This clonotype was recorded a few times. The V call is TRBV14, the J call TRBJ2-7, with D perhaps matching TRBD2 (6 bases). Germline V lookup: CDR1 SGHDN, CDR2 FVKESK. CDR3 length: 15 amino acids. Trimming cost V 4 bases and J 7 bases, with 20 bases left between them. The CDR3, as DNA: TGTGCCAGCAGCCTCCAGCCAGGGCCTAGCGCGGAGCAGTACTTC. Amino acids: CASSLQPGPSAEQYF.

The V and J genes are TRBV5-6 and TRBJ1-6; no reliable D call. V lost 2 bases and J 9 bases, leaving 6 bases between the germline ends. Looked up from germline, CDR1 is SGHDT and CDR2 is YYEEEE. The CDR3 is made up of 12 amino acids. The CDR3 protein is CASSFQRSPLHF. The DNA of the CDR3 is TGTGCCAGCAGCTTTCAGCGTTCACCCCTCCACTTT.

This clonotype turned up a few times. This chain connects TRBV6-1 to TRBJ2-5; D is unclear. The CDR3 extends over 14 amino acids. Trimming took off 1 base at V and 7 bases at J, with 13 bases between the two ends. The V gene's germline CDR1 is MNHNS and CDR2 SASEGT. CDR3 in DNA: TGTGCCAGCAGTGAAGTGGTAGAAGCTGGGACCCAGTACTTC. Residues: CASSEVVEAGTQYF.

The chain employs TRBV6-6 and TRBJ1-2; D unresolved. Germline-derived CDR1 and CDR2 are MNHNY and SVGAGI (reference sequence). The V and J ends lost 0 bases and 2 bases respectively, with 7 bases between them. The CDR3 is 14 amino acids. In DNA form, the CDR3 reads TGTGCCAGCAGTTACTCGAGAGGGAACTATGGCTACACCTTC. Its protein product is CASSYSRGNYGYTF.

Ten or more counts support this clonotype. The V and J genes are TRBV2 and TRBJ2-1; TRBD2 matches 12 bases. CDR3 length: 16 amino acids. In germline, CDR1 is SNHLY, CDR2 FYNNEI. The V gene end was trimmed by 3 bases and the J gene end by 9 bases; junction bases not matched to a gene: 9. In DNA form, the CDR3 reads TGTGCCAGCAGTGAGATTTGGACTAGCGGGACGAGTGAGCAGTTCTTC. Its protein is CASSEIWTSGTSEQFF.

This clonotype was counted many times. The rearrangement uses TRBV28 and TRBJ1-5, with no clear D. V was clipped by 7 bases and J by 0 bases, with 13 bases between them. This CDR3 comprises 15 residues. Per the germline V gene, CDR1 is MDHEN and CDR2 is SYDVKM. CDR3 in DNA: TGTGCCAGCACCTCGCACGGGAATAGCAATCAGCCCCAGCATTTT. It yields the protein CASTSHGNSNQPQHF.

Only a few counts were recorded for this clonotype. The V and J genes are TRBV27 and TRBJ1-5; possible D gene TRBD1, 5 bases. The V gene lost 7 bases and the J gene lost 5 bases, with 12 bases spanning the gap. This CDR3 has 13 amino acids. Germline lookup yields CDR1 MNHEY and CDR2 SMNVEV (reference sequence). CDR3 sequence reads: CASTDTPDQPQHF. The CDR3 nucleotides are TGTGCCAGCACGGACACCCCGGATCAGCCCCAGCATTTT.